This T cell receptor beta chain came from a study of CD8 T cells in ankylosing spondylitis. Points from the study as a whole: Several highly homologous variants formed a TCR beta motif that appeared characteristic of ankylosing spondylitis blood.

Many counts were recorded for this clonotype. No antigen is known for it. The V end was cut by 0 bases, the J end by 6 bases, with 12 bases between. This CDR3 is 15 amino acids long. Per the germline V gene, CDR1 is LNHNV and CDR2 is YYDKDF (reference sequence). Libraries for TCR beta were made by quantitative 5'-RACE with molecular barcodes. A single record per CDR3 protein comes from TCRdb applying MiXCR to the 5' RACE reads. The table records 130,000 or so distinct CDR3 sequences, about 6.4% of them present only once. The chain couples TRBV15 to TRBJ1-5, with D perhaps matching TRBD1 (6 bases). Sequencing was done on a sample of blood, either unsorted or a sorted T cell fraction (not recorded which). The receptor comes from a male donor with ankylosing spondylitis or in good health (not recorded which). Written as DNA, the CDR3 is TGTGCCACCAGCAGAGATACAGGGACGGGTCAGCCCCAGCATTTT. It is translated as CATSRDTGTGQPQHF.